This TCR beta chain was identified in a study of regulatory T cells in long-lasting Graves disease. Study observations and caveats: Newly diagnosed disease favored TRBV20-1 and TRBJ2-1 over persistent disease. The study examined only peripheral blood, not thyroid tissue.

With respect to this clonotype: Its cognate antigen is unknown.

The authors built TCR beta libraries using iRepertoire HTBI primers and Arm-PCR of CDR3 regions. Using its own MiXCR run on the multiplex PCR reads, TCRdb lists one record per CDR3 protein. The sample gives 350,000 to 500,000 distinct CDR3 sequences, 12% to 15% of which show up once; approximately 17% is in the top ten. Germline CDR1 KGHDR, CDR2 SFDVKD. The CDR3 runs to 16 residues. Trimming at V came to 3 bases and at J to 3 bases, leaving 8 bases not matched to a gene. Sample time point: newly diagnosed GD, antithyroid drugs for less than 3 months. Preparation of the TCR library used RNA extracted from PBMCs. These data also featured in a second study, about T cells in Graves' hyperthyroidism and ophthalmopathy. In that study: Patients aged 18 to 65 had newly diagnosed hyperthyroidism that had lasted under 2 months.

The source was peripheral blood mononuclear cells (PBMCs), collected at new diagnosis, from a patient treated with antithyroid drugs. The receptor was isolated from a woman aged 45-65 years with Graves disease. The chain uses TRBV24-1 and TRBJ2-3; 7 nucleotides agree with TRBD1. The chain's CDR3 is CATSDPRTGLTDTQYF. The DNA of the CDR3 is TGTGCCACCAGTGATCCCCGGACAGGACTTACAGATACGCAGTATTTT.